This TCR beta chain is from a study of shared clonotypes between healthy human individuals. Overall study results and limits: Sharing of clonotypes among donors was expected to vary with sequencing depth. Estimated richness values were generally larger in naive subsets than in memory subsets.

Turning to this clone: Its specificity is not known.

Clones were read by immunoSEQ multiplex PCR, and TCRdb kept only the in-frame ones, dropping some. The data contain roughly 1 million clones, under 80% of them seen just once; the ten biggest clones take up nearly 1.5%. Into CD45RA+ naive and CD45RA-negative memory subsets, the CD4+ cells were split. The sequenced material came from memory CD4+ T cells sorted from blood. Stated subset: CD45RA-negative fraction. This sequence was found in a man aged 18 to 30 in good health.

CDR3 coding DNA: TGCGCCAGCAGTCGGGGGTTGGTGGGTGAAAAACTGTTTTTT. It translates to CASSRGLVGEKLFF. V and J are TRBV4-1 and TRBJ1-4; tentative D call: TRBD1 (5 bases). The CDR3 covers 14 residues. In germline, CDR1 is MGHRA, CDR2 YSYEKL. Trimming pared 6 bases from V and 7 bases from J, leaving 15 bases between.